The rows below give T cell receptor beta chains drawn from one sample of a study of PD-1 blockade in mismatch repair-deficient tumors. Assay used: immunoSEQ multiplex PCR; TCRdb lists only in-frame clones, some missing. Of tens of thousands of clones listed, around 73% are singletons. Sequences were derived from peripheral blood, sampled 2 weeks after starting pembrolizumab. The receptors were gathered from an adult with mismatch repair-deficient cancer. Both conserved end residues are part of each CDR3. D genes are given only for firm matches. Size values are once, few and many counts, or a class for expanded clones, and some rows have none.

V gene	D gene	J gene	clone size	CDR3 DNA	CDR3 protein
TRBV7-3	TRBD1	TRBJ2-1	-	TGTGCCAGCAGCCCAGGGGGCGAGCAGTTCTTC	CASSPGGEQFF
TRBV11-1	-	TRBJ1-1	-	TGTGCCAGCTCAGCTTACGCCCCTGAAGCTTTCTTT	CASSAYAPEAFF
TRBV30	TRBD1	TRBJ2-1	-	TGTGCCTGGAGTCCGGGACAGGCGTCCGAGCAGTTCTTC	CAWSPGQASEQFF
TRBV27	-	TRBJ1-1	-	TGTGCCAGCAGTTCCCTTGGCAGAACTGAAGCTTTCTTT	CASSSLGRTEAFF
TRBV10-3	-	TRBJ1-2	few	TGTGCCATCACCCTGGGGACCAGGGCGGGTGGCTACACCTTC	CAITLGTRAGGYTF
TRBV7-9	TRBD1	TRBJ1-5	medium-sized	TGTGCCAGCAGCCAGGGGGGGGGCGCGTACCAGCCCCAGCATTTT	CASSQGGGAYQPQHF
TRBV4-2	-	TRBJ2-7	-	TGTGCCAGCAGCCAATATTCGGGGAACTACGAGCAGTACTTC	CASSQYSGNYEQYF
TRBV4-3	-	TRBJ2-2	-	TGCGCCAGCAGCCCTTCGGGCGGGAACACCGGGGAGCTGTTTTTT	CASSPSGGNTGELFF
TRBV7-9	-	TRBJ1-3	-	TGTGCCAGCAGCTTAGGGGCAATTACTGGAAACACCATATATTTT	CASSLGAITGNTIYF
TRBV5-1	TRBD1	TRBJ2-3	-	TGCGCCAGCAGCTTGGCCTTGTTCACAGGGGTCAGCACAGATACGCAGTATTTT	CASSLALFTGVSTDTQYF
TRBV4-1	-	TRBJ1-4	-	TGCGCCAGCAGCGTAGCCCAGGGTGCAACTAATGAAAAACTGTTTTTT	CASSVAQGATNEKLFF
TRBV27	TRBD2	TRBJ2-3	-	TGTGCCAGCAGGCCAAGAGCGGGGGGCACAGATACGCAGTATTTT	CASRPRAGGTDTQYF
TRBV9	-	TRBJ2-2	-	TGTGCCAGCAGCCCGAATCGAGTAGCCGGGGAGCTGTTTTTT	CASSPNRVAGELFF
TRBV5-6	-	TRBJ1-5	-	TGTGCCAGCAGGAATTGGGGTGGCAATCAGCCCCAGCATTTT	CASRNWGGNQPQHF
TRBV6-5	TRBD2	TRBJ2-7	-	TGTGCCAGCAGACAGGGACTAGCGTGGGACGAGCAGTACTTC	CASRQGLAWDEQYF
TRBV10-3	TRBD1	TRBJ1-2	-	TGTGCCATCAGTGAGTCAACAGGGGCTACTAACTATGGCTACACCTTC	CAISESTGATNYGYTF
TRBV6-5	-	TRBJ1-2	-	TGTGCCAGCAGGGTTTCAGCTAACTATGGCTACACCTTC	CASRVSANYGYTF
TRBV2	-	TRBJ1-1	-	TGTGCCAGTGCTGGCTCTGAAGCTTTCTTT	CASAGSEAFF
TRBV11-2	TRBD1	TRBJ1-1	-	TGTGCCAGCAGTCTCCCAGGGGGATTCACTGAAGCTTTCTTT	CASSLPGGFTEAFF
TRBV11-1	-	TRBJ1-1	few	TGTGCCAGCAGCTTAGCGCGAGGAGAGGGAGCTTTCTTT	CASSLARGEGAFF
TRBV2	TRBD1	TRBJ1-2	-	TGTGCCAGCAGTGAAGGGGTGGGACAGGCTGGCGGCTACACCTTC	CASSEGVGQAGGYTF
TRBV14	-	TRBJ2-7	-	TGTGCCAGCAGCCAAGTGAGTACTAGGTGGTCCTACGAGCAGTACTTC	CASSQVSTRWSYEQYF
TRBV27	-	TRBJ1-5	-	TGTGCCAGCAGTATCGGTGCGGGCAATCAGCCCCAGCATTTT	CASSIGAGNQPQHF
TRBV11-2	-	TRBJ2-5	-	TGTGCCAGCAGCCTCGGAGAGACCCAGTACTTC	CASSLGETQYF
TRBV5-1	TRBD2	TRBJ2-7	-	TGCGCCAGCAGCGCCTATGAGGCGCGGGGGGAGCAGTACTTC	CASSAYEARGEQYF
TRBV6-6	-	TRBJ1-2	-	TGTGCCAGCAGTTACTCGATGGGGGATGGCTACACCTTC	CASSYSMGDGYTF